The rows below give T cell receptor beta chains drawn from one sample of a study of human T cells and chemical hapten exposure. TCRdb called the RACE reads again in MiXCR, with one record for every CDR3 protein. The sample lists about 83,000 distinct CDR3 sequences; 7.5% to 9% were seen once. Source: whole blood, taken in connection with sensitization to the hapten diphenylcyclopropenone (DPC). The receptors shown here come from a woman younger than 45 with alopecia areata. Some clones in this sample may be carry-over from other donors' samples. Both conserved end residues are part of each CDR3. The D gene is left open where the match is weak. Not every row has a clone size; where given, it reads once, few, many or a size class.

cdr3_aa: CASSQLGGSYEQYF
cdr3_nt: TGTGCCAGCAGCCAATTGGGGGGGTCCTACGAGCAGTACTTC
j_call: TRBJ2-7
clone_size: -
d_call: TRBD2
v_call: TRBV3-1

cdr3_aa: CASSLGSHGGNEQFF
cdr3_nt: TGCGCCAGCAGCTTGGGGTCACATGGGGGCAATGAGCAGTTCTTC
j_call: TRBJ2-1
clone_size: many
d_call: -
v_call: TRBV5-1

cdr3_aa: CASRGVLGGWTEAFF
cdr3_nt: TGTGCCAGCAGGGGCGTTTTAGGGGGTTGGACTGAAGCTTTCTTT
j_call: TRBJ1-1
clone_size: many
d_call: -
v_call: TRBV2

cdr3_aa: CASSHVAGFDTQYF
cdr3_nt: TGTGCCAGCAGCCACGTGGCGGGGTTCGATACGCAGTATTTT
j_call: TRBJ2-3
clone_size: few
d_call: -
v_call: TRBV5-6

cdr3_aa: CASSLGGSLNEKLFF
cdr3_nt: TGCGCCAGCAGCCTAGGAGGCAGCCTTAATGAAAAACTGTTTTTT
j_call: TRBJ1-4
clone_size: -
d_call: -
v_call: TRBV5-1

cdr3_aa: CASSSQTERNTEAFF
cdr3_nt: TGTGCCAGCAGTTCCCAGACAGAAAGGAACACTGAAGCTTTCTTT
j_call: TRBJ1-1
clone_size: -
d_call: -
v_call: TRBV6-5

cdr3_aa: CASKNPGGNTEAFF
cdr3_nt: TGCGCCAGTAAGAATCCCGGGGGAAACACTGAAGCTTTCTTT
j_call: TRBJ1-1
clone_size: -
d_call: -
v_call: TRBV5-1

cdr3_aa: CASTGGARLGANVLTF
cdr3_nt: TGTGCCAGCACAGGGGGTGCCCGATTAGGGGCCAACGTCCTGACTTTC
j_call: TRBJ2-6
clone_size: many
d_call: TRBD1
v_call: TRBV12-3/TRBV12-4

cdr3_aa: CASSLRGQGMYQETQYF
cdr3_nt: TGTGCCAGCAGCTTAAGGGGACAGGGCATGTACCAAGAGACCCAGTACTTC
j_call: TRBJ2-5
clone_size: many
d_call: TRBD1
v_call: TRBV7-2

cdr3_aa: CSATHYANTYAYTF
cdr3_nt: TGCAGTGCTACCCACTACGCCAATACTTATGCCTACACCTTC
j_call: TRBJ1-2
clone_size: few
d_call: -
v_call: TRBV20-1

cdr3_aa: CSATRESLNTEAFF
cdr3_nt: TGCAGTGCTACTCGGGAGAGCCTGAACACTGAAGCTTTCTTT
j_call: TRBJ1-1
clone_size: -
d_call: -
v_call: TRBV20-1

cdr3_aa: CASSARGGPTDTQYF
cdr3_nt: TGTGCCAGCAGTGCGAGGGGGGGACCCACAGATACGCAGTATTTT
j_call: TRBJ2-3
clone_size: few
d_call: -
v_call: TRBV6-4

cdr3_aa: CASSLVLGLPDDNYGYTF
cdr3_nt: TGTGCCAGCAGCTTAGTCCTGGGACTCCCGGACGATAACTATGGCTACACCTTC
j_call: TRBJ1-2
clone_size: -
d_call: -
v_call: TRBV7-9

cdr3_aa: CASSSAGTSADTQYF
cdr3_nt: TGTGCCAGCAGTTCAGCCGGGACTAGCGCCGATACGCAGTATTTT
j_call: TRBJ2-3
clone_size: many
d_call: TRBD2
v_call: TRBV27

cdr3_aa: CSVGSYNSDEQYF
cdr3_nt: TGCAGCGTTGGTAGTTATAACTCCGACGAGCAGTACTTC
j_call: TRBJ2-7
clone_size: -
d_call: -
v_call: TRBV29-1

cdr3_aa: CASSPGTTEAFF
cdr3_nt: TGTGCCAGCAGCCCTGGGACAACTGAAGCTTTCTTT
j_call: TRBJ1-1
clone_size: few
d_call: -
v_call: TRBV7-6

cdr3_aa: CSARPGYTF
cdr3_nt: TGCAGTGCAAGACCGGGCTACACCTTC
j_call: TRBJ1-2
clone_size: few
d_call: -
v_call: TRBV20-1

cdr3_aa: CASSVLAVTDTQYF
cdr3_nt: TGCGCCAGCAGCGTTCTGGCGGTCACAGATACGCAGTATTTT
j_call: TRBJ2-3
clone_size: many
d_call: -
v_call: TRBV5-1

cdr3_aa: CASSFRATEAFF
cdr3_nt: TGTGCCAGCAGTTTTAGAGCCACTGAAGCTTTCTTT
j_call: TRBJ1-1
clone_size: -
d_call: -
v_call: TRBV12-3/TRBV12-4

cdr3_aa: CASSHSTDTQYF
cdr3_nt: TGTGCCAGCAGCCATAGCACAGATACGCAGTATTTT
j_call: TRBJ2-3
clone_size: many
d_call: -
v_call: TRBV3-1

cdr3_aa: CASSLFPGGSGANVLTF
cdr3_nt: TGTGCCAGCAGTTTGTTTCCCGGGGGCTCTGGGGCCAACGTCCTGACTTTC
j_call: TRBJ2-6
clone_size: few
d_call: -
v_call: TRBV12-3/TRBV12-4

cdr3_aa: CATSDSSGTGVGTGELFF
cdr3_nt: TGTGCCACCAGTGATTCATCCGGGACAGGGGTGGGGACCGGGGAGCTGTTTTTT
j_call: TRBJ2-2
clone_size: few
d_call: TRBD1
v_call: TRBV24-1

cdr3_aa: CASRDGGGTDTQYF
cdr3_nt: TGTGCCAGCAGAGACGGCGGGGGCACAGATACGCAGTATTTT
j_call: TRBJ2-3
clone_size: many
d_call: -
v_call: TRBV6-6

cdr3_aa: CASSDGTSGGNEQFF
cdr3_nt: TGTGCCAGCAGTGACGGGACTAGCGGGGGCAATGAGCAGTTCTTC
j_call: TRBJ2-1
clone_size: few
d_call: TRBD2
v_call: TRBV6-4

cdr3_aa: CASSLTTGGSETQYF
cdr3_nt: TGTGCCAGCAGCTTGACGACAGGGGGCTCAGAGACCCAGTACTTC
j_call: TRBJ2-5
clone_size: many
d_call: TRBD1
v_call: TRBV5-6

cdr3_aa: CASSLARYYGYTF
cdr3_nt: TGTGCCAGCAGTTTGGCCAGATACTATGGCTACACCTTC
j_call: TRBJ1-2
clone_size: -
d_call: -
v_call: TRBV12-3/TRBV12-4

cdr3_aa: CASSLRFSGQGDYTQYF
cdr3_nt: TGTGCCAGCAGCTTAAGGTTTTCGGGACAGGGCGATTATACGCAGTATTTT
j_call: TRBJ2-3
clone_size: many
d_call: TRBD1
v_call: TRBV7-8

cdr3_aa: CVSSQEVAADYNSPLHF
cdr3_nt: TGTGTCAGCAGCCAAGAGGTCGCGGCAGACTATAATTCACCCCTCCACTTT
j_call: TRBJ1-6
clone_size: -
d_call: -
v_call: TRBV4-2

cdr3_aa: CASSLEAVLGYGYTF
cdr3_nt: TGTGCCAGCAGCTTAGAGGCAGTCCTAGGCTATGGCTACACCTTC
j_call: TRBJ1-2
clone_size: few
d_call: -
v_call: TRBV7-2

cdr3_aa: CASSRRRGTPEAFF
cdr3_nt: TGTGCCAGCAGCCGCCGCAGGGGTACTCCTGAAGCTTTCTTT
j_call: TRBJ1-1
clone_size: many
d_call: -
v_call: TRBV5-6

cdr3_aa: CASSLGTGNGYTF
cdr3_nt: TGCGCCAGCAGCTTGGGGACAGGGAATGGCTACACCTTC
j_call: TRBJ1-2
clone_size: -
d_call: TRBD1
v_call: TRBV5-1

cdr3_aa: CAISEAATEAFF
cdr3_nt: TGTGCCATCAGTGAGGCTGCCACTGAAGCTTTCTTT
j_call: TRBJ1-1
clone_size: few
d_call: -
v_call: TRBV10-3

cdr3_aa: CSVDSSWRHQGGYGYTF
cdr3_nt: TGCAGCGTTGACTCGTCATGGAGGCACCAGGGGGGGTATGGCTACACCTTC
j_call: TRBJ1-2
clone_size: many
d_call: TRBD1
v_call: TRBV29-1

cdr3_aa: CASSLTTGFSEAFF
cdr3_nt: TGTGCCAGCAGCCTCACCACAGGGTTTTCTGAAGCTTTCTTT
j_call: TRBJ1-1
clone_size: -
d_call: -
v_call: TRBV7-2

cdr3_aa: CASSPPLGRRNEKLFF
cdr3_nt: TGTGCCAGCAGTCCCCCCCTGGGACGGAGGAATGAAAAACTGTTTTTT
j_call: TRBJ1-4
clone_size: many
d_call: -
v_call: TRBV25-1

cdr3_aa: CASSLGGTETQYF
cdr3_nt: TGCGCCAGCAGCTTGGGTGGTACGGAGACCCAGTACTTC
j_call: TRBJ2-5
clone_size: few
d_call: -
v_call: TRBV5-1

cdr3_aa: CASSSRTGGGTEAFF
cdr3_nt: TGCGCCAGCAGCTCCAGGACAGGGGGAGGCACTGAAGCTTTCTTT
j_call: TRBJ1-1
clone_size: few
d_call: TRBD1
v_call: TRBV5-1

cdr3_aa: CAIRETGGNYGYTF
cdr3_nt: TGTGCCATCAGGGAAACAGGGGGCAACTATGGCTACACCTTC
j_call: TRBJ1-2
clone_size: -
d_call: TRBD1
v_call: TRBV10-3

cdr3_aa: CSVAPGGYGYGYTF
cdr3_nt: TGCAGCGTGGCACCAGGGGGATATGGCTATGGCTACACCTTC
j_call: TRBJ1-2
clone_size: -
d_call: TRBD1
v_call: TRBV29-1

cdr3_aa: CSARSTDTQYF
cdr3_nt: TGCAGTGCTAGGTCCACAGATACGCAGTATTTT
j_call: TRBJ2-3
clone_size: many
d_call: -
v_call: TRBV20-1

cdr3_aa: CASKQENSPLHF
cdr3_nt: TGTGCCAGCAAACAGGAGAATTCACCCCTCCACTTT
j_call: TRBJ1-6
clone_size: few
d_call: -
v_call: TRBV6-5

cdr3_aa: CSVDHTGMQFF
cdr3_nt: TGCAGCGTTGATCATACGGGGATGCAGTTCTTC
j_call: TRBJ2-1
clone_size: many
d_call: -
v_call: TRBV29-1

cdr3_aa: CASSGDRGNGYTF
cdr3_nt: TGCGCCAGCAGCGGAGACAGGGGAAATGGCTACACCTTC
j_call: TRBJ1-2
clone_size: -
d_call: TRBD1
v_call: TRBV5-1

cdr3_aa: CASTTVPNTGELFF
cdr3_nt: TGTGCCAGCACGACGGTACCGAACACCGGGGAGCTGTTTTTT
j_call: TRBJ2-2
clone_size: -
d_call: -
v_call: TRBV6-1

cdr3_aa: CASSEGRLDTQYF
cdr3_nt: TGTGCCAGCAGCGAGGGACGGTTGGATACGCAGTATTTT
j_call: TRBJ2-3
clone_size: -
d_call: -
v_call: TRBV5-6

cdr3_aa: CASSDSLAGGSTQYF
cdr3_nt: TGTGCCAGCAGTGACTCGCTAGCGGGGGGGAGTACGCAGTATTTT
j_call: TRBJ2-3
clone_size: few
d_call: TRBD2
v_call: TRBV2

cdr3_aa: CASSLVLGEVNEQYF
cdr3_nt: TGTGCCAGCAGCTTAGTTCTAGGGGAGGTGAACGAGCAGTACTTC
j_call: TRBJ2-7
clone_size: -
d_call: -
v_call: TRBV7-9

cdr3_aa: CSVSYTSQNTEAFF
cdr3_nt: TGCAGCGTTAGCTACACATCTCAGAACACTGAAGCTTTCTTT
j_call: TRBJ1-1
clone_size: -
d_call: -
v_call: TRBV29-1